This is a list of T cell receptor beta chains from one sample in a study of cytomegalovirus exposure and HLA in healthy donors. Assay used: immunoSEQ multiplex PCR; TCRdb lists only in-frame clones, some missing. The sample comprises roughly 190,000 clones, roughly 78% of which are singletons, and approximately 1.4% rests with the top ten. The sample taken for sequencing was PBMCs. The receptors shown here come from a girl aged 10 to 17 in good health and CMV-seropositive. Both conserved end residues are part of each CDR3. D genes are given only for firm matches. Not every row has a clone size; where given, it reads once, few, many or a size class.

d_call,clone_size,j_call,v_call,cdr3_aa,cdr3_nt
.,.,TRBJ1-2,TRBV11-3,CASSLSHNYGYTF,TGTGCCAGCAGCTTAAGCCATAACTATGGCTACACCTTC
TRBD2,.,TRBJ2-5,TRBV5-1,CASSLWGGSETQYF,TGCGCCAGCAGCTTGTGGGGGGGGAGCGAGACCCAGTACTTC
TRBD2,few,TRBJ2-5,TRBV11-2,CASSRLAGGVGGTQYF,TGTGCCAGCAGCCGACTAGCGGGGGGCGTTGGGGGGACCCAGTACTTC
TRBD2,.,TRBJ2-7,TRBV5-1,CASSERERRGAYEQYF,TGCGCCAGCAGCGAGAGGGAGAGGCGGGGGGCCTACGAGCAGTACTTC
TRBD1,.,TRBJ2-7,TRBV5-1,CASSLSTGDYEQYF,TGCGCCAGCAGCTTATCGACAGGGGACTACGAGCAGTACTTC
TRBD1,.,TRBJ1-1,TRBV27,CASSLGTGGIAEAFF,TGTGCCAGCAGTTTAGGGACAGGGGGCATCGCTGAAGCTTTCTTT
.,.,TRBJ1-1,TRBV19,CASRITTLSTTEAFF,TGTGCCAGTAGGATTACGACTCTTTCAACCACTGAAGCTTTCTTT
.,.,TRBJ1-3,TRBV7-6,CASSPIPTSGNTIYF,TGTGCCAGCAGCCCGATCCCTACTAGTGGAAACACCATATATTTT
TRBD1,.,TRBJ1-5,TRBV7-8,CASSFLRDRPDSNQPQHF,TGTGCCAGCAGCTTTCTCCGGGACAGGCCCGATAGCAATCAGCCCCAGCATTTT
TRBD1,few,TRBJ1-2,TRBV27,CASSLLKGGGQGQYGYTF,TGTGCCAGCAGTTTATTAAAAGGGGGAGGACAGGGGCAATATGGCTACACCTTC
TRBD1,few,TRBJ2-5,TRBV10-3,CAISDDRGFGTQYF,TGTGCCATCAGTGACGACAGGGGGTTCGGGACCCAGTACTTC
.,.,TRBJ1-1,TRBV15,CATSPGFMNTEAFF,TGTGCCACCAGCCCAGGTTTCATGAACACTGAAGCTTTCTTT
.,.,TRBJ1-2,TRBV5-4,CASSLFLTGPGYGYTF,TGTGCCAGCAGCTTGTTTCTGACAGGCCCAGGATATGGCTACACCTTC
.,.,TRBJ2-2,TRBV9,CASSVQGPGELFF,TGTGCCAGCAGCGTACAGGGCCCCGGGGAGCTGTTTTTT
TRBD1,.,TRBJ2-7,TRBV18,CASSRTGDDNEQYF,TGTGCCAGCTCACGGACAGGGGATGACAACGAGCAGTACTTC
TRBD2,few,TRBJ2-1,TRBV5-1,CASCLAGGDEQFF,TGCGCCAGTTGTCTAGCGGGGGGGGATGAGCAGTTCTTC
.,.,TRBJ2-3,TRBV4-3,CASSQDRRGAADTQYF,TGCGCCAGCAGCCAAGATCGACGGGGGGCGGCGGATACGCAGTATTTT
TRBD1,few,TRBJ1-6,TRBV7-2,CASSLSQGANSPLHF,TGTGCCAGCAGCTTATCACAGGGGGCAAACTCACCCCTCCACTTT
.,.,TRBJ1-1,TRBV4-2,CASSQDRANTEAFF,TGTGCCAGCAGCCAAGACAGGGCGAACACTGAAGCTTTCTTT
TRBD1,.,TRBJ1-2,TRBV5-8,CASSLTGQGAPRAYF,TGTGCCAGCAGCTTGACAGGACAGGGGGCTCCCCGCGCTTACTTC
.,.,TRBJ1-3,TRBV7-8,CASSYSDRTYSGNTIYF,TGTGCCAGCAGCTACTCGGACAGAACTTACTCTGGAAACACCATATATTTT
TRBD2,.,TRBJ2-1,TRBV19,CASSIVPGGDNEQFF,TGTGCCAGTAGTATAGTCCCTGGGGGGGACAATGAGCAGTTCTTC
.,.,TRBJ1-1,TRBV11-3,CASSLGWQNTEAFF,TGTGCCAGCAGCTTAGGGTGGCAGAACACTGAAGCTTTCTTT
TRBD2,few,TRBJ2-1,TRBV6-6,CASSYSNPGTSGGEFF,TGTGCCAGCAGTTACTCAAACCCAGGGACTAGCGGGGGTGAGTTCTTC
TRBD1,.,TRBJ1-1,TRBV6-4,CASSETGQRPAEAFF,TGTGCCAGCAGTGAGACGGGACAGCGACCCGCTGAAGCTTTCTTT
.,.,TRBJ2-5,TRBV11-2,CASSARPNDQETQYF,TGTGCCAGCAGCGCGAGGCCAAACGACCAAGAGACCCAGTACTTC
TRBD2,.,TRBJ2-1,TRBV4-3,CASSQDASGVSSYNEQFF,TGCGCCAGCAGCCAAGATGCTAGCGGGGTCAGCTCCTACAATGAGCAGTTCTTC
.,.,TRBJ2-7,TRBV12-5,CASGLEPGTGVSYEQYF,TGTGCTAGTGGTTTGGAGCCGGGGACGGGGGTCTCCTACGAGCAGTACTTC
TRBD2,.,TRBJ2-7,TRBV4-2,CASSQDLETSGYEQYF,TGTGCCAGCAGCCAAGATTTGGAGACTAGCGGCTACGAGCAGTACTTC
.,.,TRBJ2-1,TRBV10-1,CASSAHNEQFF,TGCGCCAGCAGTGCCCATAATGAGCAGTTCTTC
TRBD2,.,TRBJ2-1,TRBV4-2,CASSLDRGGGNNEQFF,TGTGCCAGCAGCCTAGACCGGGGGGGCGGGAACAATGAGCAGTTCTTC
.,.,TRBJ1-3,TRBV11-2,CASSFEPARAGNTIYF,TGTGCCAGCAGCTTTGAGCCTGCGAGGGCTGGAAACACCATATATTTT
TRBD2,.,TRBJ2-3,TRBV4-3,CASSQDLGLAGDTQYF,TGCGCCAGCAGCCAAGATTTGGGACTAGCTGGAGATACGCAGTATTTT
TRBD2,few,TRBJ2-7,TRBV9,CASSSGLAGPLKESEQYF,TGTGCCAGCAGCTCGGGACTAGCGGGACCACTAAAGGAATCGGAGCAGTACTTC
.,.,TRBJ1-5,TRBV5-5,CASSLTDSVGNQPQHF,TGTGCCAGCAGCCTAACAGATTCCGTTGGCAATCAGCCCCAGCATTTT
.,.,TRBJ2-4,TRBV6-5,CASIVPNIQYF,TGTGCCAGCATAGTCCCGAACATTCAGTACTTC
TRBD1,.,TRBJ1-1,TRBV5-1,CASSLGTGTGGTEAFF,TGCGCCAGCAGCTTGGGCACCGGGACAGGGGGGACTGAAGCTTTCTTT
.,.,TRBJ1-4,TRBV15,CATSHNYIGGNEKLFF,TGTGCCACCAGCCACAACTACATCGGGGGGAATGAAAAACTGTTTTTT
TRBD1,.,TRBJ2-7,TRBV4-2,CASSQDRDRVYEQYF,TGTGCCAGCAGCCAAGATCGGGACAGGGTCTACGAGCAGTACTTC
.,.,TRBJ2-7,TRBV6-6,CASSYTVSKSYEQYF,TGTGCCAGCAGTTACACTGTCTCTAAGAGTTACGAGCAGTACTTC